The clone carrying this T cell receptor beta chain was counted between two and nine times. This sample is drawn from a study of blood T cell repertoires in COVID-19. Study-level information: Acute-phase and convalescent COVID-19 samples originated in the United States, Italy and Spain.

Data came from immunoSEQ multiplex PCR; TCRdb stores just in-frame clones and leaves some out. Found here are some 270,000 clones, approximately 91% of them singletons; the top ten hold 2% to 2.5%. CDR3 size: 13 residues. V gave up 0 bases and J gave up 7 bases, with 11 bases separating them. The germline V gene encodes CDR1 SGHTS and CDR2 YDEGEE. The V and J genes are TRBV5-8 and TRBJ2-7; tentative D call: TRBD2 (5 bases). The sample taken for sequencing was peripheral blood. The clonotype originates from a man in his fifties with acute or convalescent COVID-19. Written as DNA, the CDR3 is TGTGCCAGCAGCTTGGTTGAGGGATGGGAGCAGTACTTC. Translation gives CASSLVEGWEQYF. Full variable domain (rest looked up from reference TRBV5-8 and TRBJ2-7): EAGVTQSPTHLIKTRGQQATLRCSPISGHTSVYWYQQALGLGLQFLLWYDEGEERNRGNFPPRFSGRQFPNYSSELNVNALELEDSALYLCASSLVEGWEQYFGPGTRLTVT.